This T cell receptor (beta chain) was obtained from a study of beta chain features in type 1 diabetes. V lost 3 bases to trimming and J lost 0 bases; unmatched junction nucleotides: 2. Germline CDR1 SEHNR, CDR2 FQNEAQ (reference sequence). This CDR3 is built from 14 residues. This clone showed up just a few times. Its matching antigen is unknown. Reverse transcription of all isolated RNA meant that expressed TCRB transcripts were sequenced. TCRdb's table, derived via immunoSEQ multiplex PCR, lists solely in-frame clones and lacks some. Among some 330,000 clones listed, roughly 13% were seen once. Findings and caveats of the study: There were fewer insertions and more deletions at the VDJ junctions of type 1 diabetes patients. Researchers report that Type 1 diabetes patients had moderately but significantly shorter TCRB CDR3s across all four CD4+ subsets.

This clonotype originated in a woman between 18 and 29 years old with type 1 diabetes. Material: naive CD4+ T cells from blood. V and J are TRBV7-9 and TRBJ2-7, with TRBD1 identical over 7 bases. In DNA, the CDR3 is TGTGCCAGCAGCTTGACAGGGACCTCCTACGAGCAGTACTTC. Residues: CASSLTGTSYEQYF.